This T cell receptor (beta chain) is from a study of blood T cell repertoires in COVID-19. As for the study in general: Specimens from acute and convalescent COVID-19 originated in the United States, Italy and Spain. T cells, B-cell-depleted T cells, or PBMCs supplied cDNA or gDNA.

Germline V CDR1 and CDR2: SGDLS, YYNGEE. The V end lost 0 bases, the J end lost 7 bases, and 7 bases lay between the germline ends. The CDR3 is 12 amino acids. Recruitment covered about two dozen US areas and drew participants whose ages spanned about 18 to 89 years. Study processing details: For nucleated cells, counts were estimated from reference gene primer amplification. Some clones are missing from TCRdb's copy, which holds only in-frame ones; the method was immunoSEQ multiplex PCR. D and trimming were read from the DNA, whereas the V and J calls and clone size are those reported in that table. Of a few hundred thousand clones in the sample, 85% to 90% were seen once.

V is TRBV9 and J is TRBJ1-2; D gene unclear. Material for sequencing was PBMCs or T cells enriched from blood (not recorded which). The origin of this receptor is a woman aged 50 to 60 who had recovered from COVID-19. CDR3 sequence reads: CASSVEAGGYTF. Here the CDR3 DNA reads TGTGCCAGCAGCGTAGAGGCGGGTGGCTACACCTTC.